Each of the 27 T cell receptor beta chains below was sequenced from the same sample in a study of cytomegalovirus exposure and HLA in healthy donors. Primers: 60 Vbeta forward and 13 Jbeta reverse. Sequenced by immunoSEQ multiplex PCR; TCRdb stores in-frame clones only, minus some. Of 140,000 to 150,000 clones listed, 65% to 85% were seen once; the top ten hold 3% to 5%. Sequencing used PBMCs. These receptor sequences come from a male donor in good health and CMV-seronegative.

The chain links TRBV11-3 to TRBJ2-3; D unclear. The CDR3 spans 16 residues. Between the trimmed V and J ends, which lost 1 base and 6 bases, there was a span of 17 bases. The germline CDR1 and CDR2 sequences are SGHNT and YENEEA. CDR3 in DNA: TGTGCCAGCAGCTTAGGCGGCACTTCAGCGACGGATACGCAGTATTTT. It specifies CASSLGGTSATDTQYF.

The chain couples TRBV5-1 to TRBJ2-5, with a weak D call TRBD1 (6 bases). TRBJ2-7 matches the DNA end more closely, so the J call is doubtful. Germline CDR1 and CDR2: SGHRS and YFSETQ. CDR3 length: 13 amino acids. The CDR3 protein is CASSISGVYEQYF. In DNA, the CDR3 is TGCGCCAGCAGCATATCAGGGGTGTACGAGCAGTACTTC.

This chain joins TRBV11-1 and TRBJ2-5, with 9 positions matching TRBD2. The CDR3 sequence is 15 residues long. The trim removed 3 bases at V and 5 bases at J, leaving 7 bases unmatched. Per the germline V gene, CDR1 is SGHAT and CDR2 is FQDESV (reference sequence). CDR3 in DNA: TGTGCCAGCAGCTTGCGCGGGGGGGTCAGGGAGACCCAGTACTTC. Translated: CASSLRGGVRETQYF.

This chain joins TRBV28 and TRBJ2-5; D perhaps matches TRBD2 (6 bases). Germline assignment: CDR1 MDHEN and CDR2 SYDVKM. The length of the CDR3 is 13 residues. V dropped 5 bases and J dropped 5 bases, with 12 bases sitting between them. CDR3 DNA: TGTGCCAGCAGTCAGAGCGGGTTGGAGACCCAGTACTTC. This codes for CASSQSGLETQYF.

The rearrangement links TRBV19 to TRBJ2-3; 8 bases align to TRBD2. Germline values: CDR1 LNHDA, CDR2 SQIVND (reference sequence). This CDR3 contains 14 residues. V lost 8 bases, J lost 4 bases, and 8 bases stayed unmatched. The CDR3 sequence is CASRGAGASDTQYF. CDR3 nucleotide sequence: TGTGCCAGTCGAGGAGCGGGAGCCTCAGATACGCAGTATTTT.

The chain links TRBV6-5 to TRBJ1-4; D may be TRBD1 (5 bases). This CDR3 region has 14 residues. The germline CDR1 and CDR2 sequences are MNHEY and SVGAGI. Trimming pared 2 bases from V and 7 bases from J, leaving 11 bases between. The CDR3 DNA reads TGTGCCAGCAGTTACATGGGGCTCGGTGAAAAACTGTTTTTT. Residues: CASSYMGLGEKLFF.

The rearrangement links TRBV9 to TRBJ2-1, with D possibly matching TRBD2 (5 bases). Germline CDR1 and CDR2: SGDLS and YYNGEE. The CDR3 is 14 amino acids. Trimming took 2 bases from V and 4 from J, leaving 10 bases between them. The CDR3 DNA sequence: TGTGCCAGCAGCGTTAGCGATAGGTACAATGAGCAGTTCTTC. It yields the protein CASSVSDRYNEQFF.

The V call is TRBV9, the J call TRBJ1-1; a possible D gene is TRBD1 (6 bases). The CDR3 is made up of 14 amino acids. V gave up 3 bases and J gave up 1 base, with 10 bases separating them. The V gene's germline CDR1 is SGDLS and CDR2 YYNGEE. Here the CDR3 reads CASSGTTGNTEAFF. DNA for the CDR3: TGTGCCAGCAGCGGAACGACAGGGAACACTGAAGCTTTCTTT.

The rearrangement joins TRBV5-1 to TRBJ1-5; a weak D match, TRBD1 (5 bases). The CDR3 runs 14 residues. Germline V gene sequence: CDR1 SGHRS, CDR2 YFSETQ. Between the trimmed V and J ends, which lost 3 bases and 4 bases, there was a span of 11 bases. CDR3 region: CASSSGLDNQPQHF. Written as DNA, the CDR3 is TGCGCCAGCAGCTCGGGACTGGATAATCAGCCCCAGCATTTT. Full variable domain (outside the CDR3, taken from reference TRBV5-1 and TRBJ1-5): KAGVTQTPRYLIKTRGQQVTLSCSPISGHRSVSWYQQTPGQGLQFLFEYFSETQRNKGNFPGRFSGRQFSNSRSEMNVSTLELGDSALYLCASSSGLDNQPQHFGDGTRLSIL.

The chain links TRBV5-3 to TRBJ2-7; 8 nucleotides line up with TRBD1. Being an ORF, TRBV5-3 has a function that is uncertain. V dropped 4 bases and J dropped 0; count of bases not matched to a gene: 6. The CDR3 is 15 amino acids. This chain's CDR3 is CARSIRTGFSYEQYF. In nucleotides, the CDR3 is TGTGCCAGAAGCATCAGGACAGGGTTCTCCTACGAGCAGTACTTC.

This rearrangement joins TRBV5-1 to TRBJ2-5; D not certain. CDR3 size: 14 residues. Trimming stripped 0 bases from V and 2 bases from J, with 8 bases between. Germline CDR1 is SGHRS and CDR2 is YFSETQ. The CDR3 loop is CASSLATSQETQYF. CDR3 in DNA: TGCGCCAGCAGCTTGGCAACATCACAAGAGACCCAGTACTTC.

The V gene is TRBV5-1, the J gene TRBJ1-2; TRBD1 might be the D (6 bases). CDR1 is SGHRS, CDR2 YFSETQ, per germline. V was clipped by 4 bases and J by 3 bases, with 13 bases between them. This CDR3 spans 14 amino acids. CDR3 sequence reads: CASSPGVDDYGYTF. The CDR3 bases are TGCGCCAGCAGCCCAGGGGTTGACGACTATGGCTACACCTTC.

This clone was counted a few times. The gene calls are TRBV7-9 and TRBJ1-1, with D tentatively TRBD1 (5 bases). The CDR3 has 13 residues. Germline V gives CDR1 SEHNR, CDR2 FQNEAQ (reference sequence). Between the trimmed V and J ends, which lost 6 bases and 0 bases, there was a span of 8 bases. The CDR3 nucleotides are TGTGCCAGCAGGGGGGGAATGAACACTGAAGCTTTCTTT. Translated: CASRGGMNTEAFF.

A single count supports this clone. The CDR3 spells CASSPQTGGPGVTEAFF. The CDR3 nucleotides are TGTGCCAGCTCACCACAGACAGGGGGGCCTGGGGTCACTGAAGCTTTCTTT. The chain recombines TRBV18 with TRBJ1-1; 9 nucleotides match TRBD1. V was clipped by 1 base and J by 4 bases; unmatched bases: 10. The CDR3 sequence is 17 residues long. Per the germline V gene, CDR1 is KGHSH and CDR2 is LQKENI.

This chain uses TRBV18 with TRBJ1-1; no clear D gene. Germline CDR1 KGHSH, CDR2 LQKENI. V was clipped by 4 bases and J by 0 bases, with 9 bases between them. CDR3 length equals 14 residues. CDR3 protein: CASSRTSVNTEAFF. The CDR3 DNA is TGTGCCAGCTCACGAACCAGTGTGAACACTGAAGCTTTCTTT. Complete variable domain (other parts from reference TRBV18 and TRBJ1-1): NAGVMQNPRHLVRRRGQEARLRCSPMKGHSHVYWYRQLPEEGLKFMVYLQKENIIDESGMPKERFSAEFPKEGPSILRIQQVVRGDSAAYFCASSRTSVNTEAFFGQGTRLTVV.

The V call is TRBV5-1, the J call TRBJ2-3; possibly TRBD2 for D (6 bases). The V gene lost 0 bases and the J gene lost 3 bases, with 14 bases spanning the gap. There are 16 residues in the CDR3. Germline V CDR1 and CDR2: SGHRS, YFSETQ. The CDR3 coding sequence is TGCGCCAGCAGCTTGGCGTTCGGGGGTGGGACAGATACGCAGTATTTT. It yields the protein CASSLAFGGGTDTQYF.

This clone was seen a few times. In DNA form, the CDR3 reads TGTGCCAGCAGTAAGAAAAGAGGACTTCAAGAGACCCAGTACTTC. Amino acid sequence: CASSKKRGLQETQYF. The V gene is TRBV6-5, the J gene TRBJ2-5; D is possibly TRBD2 (5 bases). There are 15 residues in the CDR3. The V end lost 5 bases, the J end lost 2 bases, and 15 bases lay between the germline ends. Germline V CDR1 and CDR2: MNHEY, SVGAGI.

The chain combines TRBV5-1 with TRBJ2-5; TRBD2 is a possible D gene (6 bases). The germline V and J ends were trimmed by 1 base and 5 bases, with 12 bases remaining between them. CDR3 length: 14 residues. Per the germline V gene, CDR1 is SGHRS and CDR2 is YFSETQ. The CDR3 coding sequence is TGCGCCAGCAGCTTGAGCGGGCAGGACGAGACCCAGTACTTC. Translated: CASSLSGQDETQYF.

The chain joins TRBV7-9 to TRBJ1-6; 11 bases map to TRBD1. The CDR3 length is 14 residues. Germline assignment: CDR1 SEHNR and CDR2 FQNEAQ (reference sequence). J lost 10 bases, V lost 10 bases, and 9 bases had no gene match. CDR3 coding DNA: TGTGCCACCGAACCGGGACAGGGGGAATCACCCCTCCACTTT. This translates into CATEPGQGESPLHF.

The CDR3 region has the DNA TGTGCCAGCAGCTTAAGAGGAGTGAACACTGAAGCTTTCTTT. It yields the protein CASSLRGVNTEAFF. The chain uses TRBV5-4 and TRBJ1-1; D not resolved. Trimming removed 2 bases from V and 0 bases from J, with 8 bases in between. Germline V gives CDR1 SGHNT, CDR2 YYREEE (reference sequence). The length of the CDR3 is 14 residues.

The chain links TRBV5-1 to TRBJ2-1, with 9 bases that match TRBD2. Germline CDR1 SGHRS, CDR2 YFSETQ. Germline trimming cut 5 bases from V and 2 bases from J; bases unmatched to any gene: 5. This CDR3 spans 15 amino acids. CDR3: CASRTGGGAYNEQFF. CDR3 DNA: TGCGCCAGCAGGACAGGCGGGGGGGCCTACAATGAGCAGTTCTTC.

This chain joins TRBV27 and TRBJ1-2; 7 nucleotides match TRBD1. Looked up from germline, CDR1 is MNHEY and CDR2 is SMNVEV (reference sequence). J was trimmed by 2 bases and V by 4 bases; bases with no gene match: 7. The CDR3 totals 15 residues. The CDR3 DNA sequence: TGTGCCAGCAGTTCAAGACAGGGCACAAACTATGGCTACACCTTC. This translates into CASSSRQGTNYGYTF.

The J gene is TRBJ1-2, the V gene TRBV7-8; D call uncertain. V lost 0 bases and J 4 bases, leaving 12 bases between the germline ends. Germline assignment: CDR1 SGHVS and CDR2 FQNEAQ. The CDR3 consists of 15 residues. The CDR3 loop reads CASSLAAGDAYGYTF. For the CDR3, the DNA is TGTGCCAGCAGCTTAGCTGCCGGGGATGCCTATGGCTACACCTTC.

The chain couples TRBV27 to TRBJ2-3; 7 bases match TRBD1. Looked up from germline, CDR1 is MNHEY and CDR2 is SMNVEV (reference sequence). V dropped 6 bases and J dropped 3; count of bases not matched to a gene: 6. The CDR3 contains 14 residues. The CDR3 reads CASRTGFLTDTQYF. The CDR3 DNA reads TGTGCCAGCAGGACAGGGTTCTTGACAGATACGCAGTATTTT.

The chain has TRBV7-3 and TRBJ2-7; 7 bases are shared with TRBD1. CDR3 size: 14 residues. CDR1 is SGHTA and CDR2 is FQGTGA in the germline V gene. V lost 5 bases, J lost 2 bases, and 6 bases stayed unmatched. In DNA, the CDR3 is TGTGCCAGCAGCCGGAACCAGGGGGCCTACGAGCAGTACTTC. Translating gives CASSRNQGAYEQYF.

This chain joins TRBV11-2 and TRBJ2-7; D is possibly TRBD2 (6 bases). This CDR3 is 13 amino acids long. Trimming removed 5 bases at V and 3 bases at J, with 11 bases between. Per germline, CDR1 SGHAT and CDR2 FQNNGV. This CDR3 reads CASSLGDFYEQYF. The CDR3 DNA reads TGTGCCAGCAGCCTCGGGGACTTCTACGAGCAGTACTTC.

Remarks on this clone: The junction differs from germline at one of its ends, possibly a read error. This chain links TRBV29-1 with TRBJ2-6; possible D gene TRBD1, 5 bases. The CDR3 totals 12 residues. Per the germline V gene, CDR1 is SQVTM and CDR2 is ANQGSEA. The CDR3 is CSVDPGANGLTF. The CDR3 DNA is TGCAGCGTTGACCCTGGGGCCAACGGCCTGACTTTC.